This entry features one T cell receptor beta chain sequence. The sample belongs to a study of blood T cell repertoires in COVID-19. Study context: The United States, Italy and Spain provided the acute and convalescent COVID-19 samples. The cDNA or gDNA used as material had been derived from T cells, B-cell-depleted T cells, or PBMCs.

CDR3 length equals 16 residues. The germline gives CDR1 SGHAT, CDR2 FQNNGV. V shed 5 bases, J shed 8 bases, and the junction held 15 bases outside the gene matches. The assay was immunoSEQ multiplex PCR, and TCRdb's table has in-frame clones only and misses some. Of 150,000 or so clones in the sample, about 85% were seen once. Sample: peripheral blood. The chain combines TRBV11-2 with TRBJ2-1; 7 bases line up with TRBD2. The receptor was derived from a man in his fifties or sixties with COVID-19, enrolled during active disease. As DNA, the CDR3 is TGTGCCAGCAGCGTTGGAAGCCAGATCGCGGGGGATGAGCAGTTCTTC. It yields the protein CASSVGSQIAGDEQFF.